This T cell receptor beta chain was identified in a study of vaccination and CD4 T cells after COVID-19. Study-wide background: The convalescents included six males and four females, and among them two were Hispanic while seven were Caucasian. Cells were stimulated with overlapping spike peptides from SARS-CoV-2, HCoV-NL63, HCoV-OC43 and HCoV-229E.

Treatment: approximately nine-day PBMC culture with coronavirus spike peptide pools or control peptides (ViraFEST assay). Expansion of antigen-specific T cells with peptide pools by ViraFEST preceded sequencing of TCRs. The assay that was used to sequence DNA from cultured CD4+ T cells was the Oncomine TCR Beta short-read assay. One entry per CDR3 protein, called by TCRdb with MiXCR from the PCR reads. The data show about 12,000 distinct CDR3 sequences, roughly 61% seen once. CDR3 length equals 18 residues. Germline assignment: CDR1 LNHNV and CDR2 YYDKDF (reference sequence). With 1 base removed from V and 7 bases from J, the gap between germline ends came to 25 bases. This clonotype was recorded a few times. The antigen remains unidentified.

The V gene is TRBV15, the J gene TRBJ2-5, with a tentative D call TRBD1 (5 bases). Sample: CD4+ T cells from blood, cultured in vitro. The sequence was obtained from a human donor who had recovered from COVID-19. CDR3 nucleotides: TGTGCCACCAGCAGAGTCTTAGTGGCGCTGGGGCTTGGTGGGACCCAGTACTTC. Its protein is CATSRVLVALGLGGTQYF.